These 12 T cell receptor beta chains were all obtained from the same sample, sequenced in a study of identical twins. TCRdb re-analysed the 5' RACE reads in MiXCR, keeping a single row per CDR3 protein. The data contain 500,000 to 700,000 distinct CDR3 sequences, roughly 7.1% of them singletons. Separately, the same data were catalogued under a study of yellow fever vaccine responses in identical twins.

The sequencing input was PBMCs. These receptors all stem from a woman aged 18-29 years in good health.

This clonotype appeared a few times. The chain employs TRBV5-1 and TRBJ1-1, with TRBD1 identical over 8 bases. The ends lost 5 bases at V and 7 bases at J; junction bases unmatched: 10. The CDR3 totals 14 residues. The germline gives CDR1 SGHRS, CDR2 YFSETQ. CDR3 loop: CASRAGGALGEAFF. The CDR3 DNA follows: TGCGCCAGCAGGGCAGGGGGCGCTTTGGGTGAAGCTTTCTTT.

CDR3 coding DNA: TGTGCCAGCAGTGCCTTGGCGGGGGGCCTTGAGCAGTACGTC. The encoded protein is CASSALAGGLEQYV. The chain links TRBV6-1 to TRBJ2-7, with 8 bases matching TRBD2. Germline values: CDR1 MNHNS, CDR2 SASEGT. The CDR3 length is 14 residues. V dropped 4 bases and J dropped 7; count of bases not matched to a gene: 9.

This sequence joins TRBV15 and TRBJ1-1, with D perhaps TRBD1 (5 bases). CDR1 is LNHNV and CDR2 is YYDKDF in the germline V gene (reference sequence). V was shortened by 2 bases and J by 6 bases, with 10 bases between the two germline ends. The CDR3 contains 13 residues. The CDR3 coding sequence is TGTGCCACCAGCAGACCGACAGAATCTGAAGCTTTCTTT. Its translation: CATSRPTESEAFF.

This clonotype was seen repeatedly, ten times or more. The chain employs TRBV29-1 and TRBJ2-2; no reliable D call. Trimming shortened V by 3 bases and J by 4 bases, and 9 bases separated the two germline ends. This CDR3 is 13 amino acids long. From germline, CDR1 is SQVTM and CDR2 ANQGSEA. The CDR3 protein is CSVDADSTGELFF. For the CDR3, the DNA is TGCAGCGTTGACGCCGACTCCACCGGGGAGCTGTTTTTT.

The J gene is TRBJ2-5, the V gene TRBV4-1, with D possibly TRBD1 on 5 matching bases. In germline, CDR1 is MGHRA, CDR2 YSYEKL. Trimming took 0 bases from V and 5 from J, leaving 13 bases between them. This CDR3 has 15 residues. For the CDR3, the DNA is TGCGCCAGCAGCCAAGATCCCCCAGGGCGCGAGACCCAGTACTTC. Protein sequence: CASSQDPPGRETQYF.

This clonotype was detected only a few times. V usage is TRBV27 and J usage is TRBJ1-2; TRBD1 matches at 10 bases. This CDR3 has 17 amino acids. J gave up 4 bases and V 3 bases, and 11 bases lay outside the gene matches. Germline CDR1 reads MNHEY; CDR2 reads SMNVEV (reference sequence). The DNA of the CDR3 is TGTGCCAGCAGTTTCACCGGGACAGGGGCCGGAATCTATGGCTACACCTTC. Translated, it gives CASSFTGTGAGIYGYTF.

This clonotype was seen many times. The chain has TRBV20-1 and TRBJ1-1, with a tentative D call TRBD1 (6 bases). Looked up from germline, CDR1 is DFQATT and CDR2 is SNEGSKA (reference sequence). Trimming removed 4 bases at V and 2 bases at J, with 17 bases between. The length of the CDR3 is 15 residues. The CDR3: CSAKGGGSSNTEAFF. Here the CDR3 DNA reads TGCAGTGCTAAAGGGGGGGGATCCTCCAACACTGAAGCTTTCTTT.

This clonotype was counted only a few times. This rearrangement joins TRBV20-1 to TRBJ1-1; D gene ambiguous. CDR1 is DFQATT and CDR2 is SNEGSKA in the germline V gene (reference sequence). The CDR3 is 11 amino acids. V shed 7 bases and J shed 1 base, with 7 bases lying between them. CDR3 in DNA: TGCAGTGGCCCTGGGAACACTGAAGCTTTCTTT. Its protein product is CSGPGNTEAFF.

There are many counts of this clonotype. The V and J genes are TRBV10-3 and TRBJ2-1; perhaps TRBD2 as D (6 bases). There are 16 residues in the CDR3. V lost 2 bases, J lost 6 bases, and 17 bases lay in between. Looked up from germline, CDR1 is ENHRY and CDR2 is SYGVKD. The CDR3 nucleotides are TGTGCCATCAGTGAGAGGGACTGGGGGTTCCTCAATGAGCAGTTCTTC. Protein: CAISERDWGFLNEQFF.

This clonotype has a count of ten or more. This chain joins TRBV5-1 and TRBJ2-3; D ambiguous. The CDR3 loop spans 12 amino acids. Trimming left V 3 bases short and J 2 bases short, with 4 bases between. CDR1 is SGHRS, CDR2 YFSETQ, per germline. The CDR3, as DNA: TGCGCCAGCAGCTCCAACACAGATACGCAGTATTTT. The encoded protein is CASSSNTDTQYF.

The V and J genes are TRBV27 and TRBJ2-4; D may be TRBD1 (7 bases). Looked up from germline, CDR1 is MNHEY and CDR2 is SMNVEV (reference sequence). The CDR3 has 18 amino acids. V was clipped by 6 bases and J by 1 base, with 22 bases between them. CDR3 loop: CASRPRAGQIAAKNIQYF. CDR3 nucleotides: TGTGCCAGCAGACCCAGGGCGGGACAGATCGCGGCCAAAAACATTCAGTACTTC.

This clonotype has a handful of counts. The chain recombines TRBV6-1 with TRBJ1-2; tentatively, D is TRBD1 (5 bases). Germline values: CDR1 MNHNS, CDR2 SASEGT. This CDR3 region has 15 residues. V lost 5 bases and J 0 bases, leaving 13 bases between the germline ends. CDR3 amino acids: CASSPGTQANYGYTF. CDR3 in DNA: TGTGCCAGCAGTCCCGGGACCCAAGCTAACTATGGCTACACCTTC.